The entry below describes one T cell receptor beta chain. The specificity of this receptor is unknown. Within one base of it there is no much larger clone, and no base qualities were kept. The data were obtained in a study of T cell repertoires and HLA-DP antigens (dated 2018 in TCRdb). Regarding the study in general: The study used an in vitro model of CD4+ T cell alloreactivity in which transduced HeLa cells presented allogeneic HLA-DP. Average DNA input was around 220 ng for sorted CD137+CD4+ samples, compared with 1,200 ng for pre-culture CD4+ samples. The three donors were two male and one female, with ages ranging from the 18-to-29 to the 60-to-69 age band. Compared with self, one alloantigen differed at one amino acid in the peptide-binding groove and the other differed at under 11, modelling structurally similar versus dissimilar alloantigens. General conclusions and limits of the study: The study was limited by having only a few donors, by relying on a non-physiological HeLa antigen-presenting system, and by using total CD4+ responder cells. Clones undetected before culture had an average cumulative frequency of roughly 36% against one allele versus approximately 50% against the other. Similar clonality (around 0.37) was observed for sorted CD137+ cells against both alloantigens, and this clonality was much higher than that observed in pre-culture samples (around 0.041). Naive and memory CD4+ repertoires were not analysed separately.

V is trimmed back by 2 bases and J by 0 bases, and the junction contains 1 base that no gene match accounts for. Including cysteine and phenylalanine, the CDR3 has 15 amino acids. Just CDR3 DNA is preserved here, 45 bases in frame from base 1. As encoded in the germline V gene, CDR1 is MNHEY while CDR2 is SVGAGI. TCRB CDR3 regions were amplified with the immunoSEQ multiplex PCR using forward primers for 54 TRBV segments and reverse primers for 13 TRBJ segments. Pre-culture CD4+ samples were sequenced at deep resolution with a target of 200,000 T cell genomes. Sequencing of the amplicons on an Illumina HiSeq System generated 87 bp reads spanning the CDR3. Processing in the source paper ran as follows. Reads were corrected for PCR and sequencing errors, and CDR3 regions were defined by alignment to IMGT reference sequences. Template and unique rearrangement counts were estimated using synthetic template pools. Clonality was computed by subtracting Pielou's evenness from 1. Richness was estimated with the Daley-Smith estimator. Repertoire overlap was measured with Morisita's index. Clones present in cultured samples but not detected in the pre-culture repertoire of the same donor were defined as low-abundance clones. TCRdb holds this immuneACCESS table with in-frame rearrangements only. Some clones are missing; in checked studies, unresolved V genes explain under half, and the rest has no known cause. V and J calls and clone size are those listed in that table; D and trimming were worked out from the DNA. Across this sample there are some 110,000 clones, with approximately 92% seen only once. The ten largest clones take up 0.25% to 0.3% of the sample.

Magnetic bead negative selection was used to isolate untouched CD4+ T cells from Ficoll-separated PBMC, with an average purity of 97.7%. Magnetic beads were used to isolate untouched CD4+ T cells from Ficoll-separated PBMC, giving 95% to 98% purity with negligible CD8+ contamination. Peripheral blood mononuclear cells came from the buffy coats of three healthy blood donors, who served as the study's donors. All three donors were CMV seronegative. The DNeasy Blood & Tissue Kit was used to extract genomic DNA. TCRB sequencing was performed on genomic DNA from sorted CD137+CD4+ cells and pre-culture CD4+ baseline samples from each subject.

This TCR came from a woman under 30 in good health and CMV-seronegative. Sequenced sample: CD4+ T cells from PBMCs. Here the chain combines TRBV6-5 and TRBJ1-3; the junction holds 7 bases that match TRBD1. The CDR3 protein is CASSYDRASGNTIYF. The bases are TGTGCCAGCAGTTACGACAGGGCCTCTGGAAACACCATATATTTT.